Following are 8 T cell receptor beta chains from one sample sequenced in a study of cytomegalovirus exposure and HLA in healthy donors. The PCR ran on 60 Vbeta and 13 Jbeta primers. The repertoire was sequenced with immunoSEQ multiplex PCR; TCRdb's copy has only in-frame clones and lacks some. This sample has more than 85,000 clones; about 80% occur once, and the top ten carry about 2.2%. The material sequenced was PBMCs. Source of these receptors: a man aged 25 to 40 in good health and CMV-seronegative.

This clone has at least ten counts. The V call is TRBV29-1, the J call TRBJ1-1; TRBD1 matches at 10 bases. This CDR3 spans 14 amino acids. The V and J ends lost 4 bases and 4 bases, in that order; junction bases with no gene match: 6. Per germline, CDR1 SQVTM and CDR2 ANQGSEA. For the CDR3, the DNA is TGCAGCGTTGGACAGGGGGCGTCGGTCACTGAAGCTTTCTTT. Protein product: CSVGQGASVTEAFF.

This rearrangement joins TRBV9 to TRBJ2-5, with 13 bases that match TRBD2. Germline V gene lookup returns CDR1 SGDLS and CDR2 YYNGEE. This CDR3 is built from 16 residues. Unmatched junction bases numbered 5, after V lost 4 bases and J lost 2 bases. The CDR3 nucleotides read TGTGCCAGCAGCCCGGGACTAGCGGGGCCTCAAGAGACCCAGTACTTC. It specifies CASSPGLAGPQETQYF.

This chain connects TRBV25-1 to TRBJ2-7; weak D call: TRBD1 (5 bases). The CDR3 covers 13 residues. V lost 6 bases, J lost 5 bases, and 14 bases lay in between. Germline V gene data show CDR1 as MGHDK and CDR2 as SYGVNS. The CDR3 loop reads CASSREFGNEQYF. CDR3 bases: TGTGCCAGCAGCAGGGAATTTGGGAACGAGCAGTACTTC.

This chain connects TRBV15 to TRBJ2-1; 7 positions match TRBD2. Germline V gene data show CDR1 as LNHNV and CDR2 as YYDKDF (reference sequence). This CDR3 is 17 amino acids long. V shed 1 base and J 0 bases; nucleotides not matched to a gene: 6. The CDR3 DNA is TGTGCCACCAGCAGAGCCCGACTAGCCTTCTCCTACAATGAGCAGTTCTTC. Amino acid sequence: CATSRARLAFSYNEQFF.

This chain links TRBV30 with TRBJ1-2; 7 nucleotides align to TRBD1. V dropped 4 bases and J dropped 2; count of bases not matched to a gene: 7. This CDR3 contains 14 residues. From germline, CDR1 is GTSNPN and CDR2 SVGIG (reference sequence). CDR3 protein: CAWNEGGRNYGYTF. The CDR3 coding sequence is TGTGCCTGGAACGAAGGGGGCAGGAACTATGGCTACACCTTC. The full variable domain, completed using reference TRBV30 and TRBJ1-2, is SQTIHQWPATLVQPVGSPLSLECTVEGTSNPNLYWYRQAAGRGLQLLFYSVGIGQISSEVPQNLSASRPQDRQFILSSKKLLLSDSGFYLCAWNEGGRNYGYTFGSGTRLTVV.

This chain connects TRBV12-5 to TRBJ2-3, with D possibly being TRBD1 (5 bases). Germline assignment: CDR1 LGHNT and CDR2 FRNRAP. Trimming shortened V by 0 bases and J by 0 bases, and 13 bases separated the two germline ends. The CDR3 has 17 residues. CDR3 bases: TGTGCTAGTGGTTTGGTACTTAAAGGGGAAAGCACAGATACGCAGTATTTT. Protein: CASGLVLKGESTDTQYF.

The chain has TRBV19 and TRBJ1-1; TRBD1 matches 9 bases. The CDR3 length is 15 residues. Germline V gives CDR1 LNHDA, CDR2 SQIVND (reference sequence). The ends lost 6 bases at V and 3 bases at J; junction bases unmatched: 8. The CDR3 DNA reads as TGTGCCAGTAGGCCAAACCGGGACAGGGACACTGAAGCTTTCTTT. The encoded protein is CASRPNRDRDTEAFF.

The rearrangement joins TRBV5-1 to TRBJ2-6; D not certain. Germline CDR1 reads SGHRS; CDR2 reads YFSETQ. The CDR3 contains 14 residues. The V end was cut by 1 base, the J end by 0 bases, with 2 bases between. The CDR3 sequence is CASSLLSGANVLTF. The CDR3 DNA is TGCGCCAGCAGCTTGCTCTCTGGGGCCAACGTCCTGACTTTC.